Each of the 14 T cell receptor beta chains below was sequenced from the same sample in a study of PD-L1 blockade in urothelial cancer. Sequencing used immunoSEQ multiplex PCR; TCRdb keeps in-frame clones, though not all of them. The sample lists under 40,000 clones, 87% occurring once. Here the sequenced sample was PBMCs, taken around atezolizumab (anti-PD-L1) treatment. Receptors originate from a man aged 50 to 59 with urothelial cancer.

V and J are TRBV5-1 and TRBJ1-3; no reliable D call. Per the germline V gene, CDR1 is SGHRS and CDR2 is YFSETQ. The V end was cut by 4 bases, the J end by 8 bases, with 16 bases between. The CDR3 length is 14 residues. CDR3 nucleotide sequence: TGCGCCAGCAGCCTAGGGAGGTTAGTAGACACCATATATTTT. As protein: CASSLGRLVDTIYF.

The rearrangement uses TRBV6-1 and TRBJ1-2; no firm D call. V was pared by 5 bases and J by 3 bases, with 13 bases between. Per the germline V gene, CDR1 is MNHNS and CDR2 is SASEGT. The CDR3 has 14 residues. The CDR3 reads CASSPDSLDYGYTF. CDR3 DNA sequence: TGTGCCAGCAGTCCGGACTCGTTGGACTATGGCTACACCTTC.

The genes are TRBV6-5 and TRBJ2-7; 7 positions match TRBD1. The CDR3 has 16 amino acids. V lost 2 bases to trimming and J lost 3 bases; unmatched junction nucleotides: 10. Germline V gene lookup returns CDR1 MNHEY and CDR2 SVGAGI. The CDR3 DNA follows: TGTGCCAGCAGTTACAAACAGGGGAATGCTGTCTACGAGCAGTACTTC. It yields the protein CASSYKQGNAVYEQYF.

The genes are TRBV30 and TRBJ2-7, with a weak D call TRBD2 (7 bases). CDR3 size: 15 residues. The germline V and J ends were trimmed by 2 bases and 3 bases, with 17 bases remaining between them. Germline CDR1 GTSNPN, CDR2 SVGIG (reference sequence). The CDR3 bases are TGTGCCTGGAGTAACTACGGGGGGCATGTCTACGAGCAGTACTTC. It encodes CAWSNYGGHVYEQYF. Together with reference TRBV30 and TRBJ2-7, the CDR3 gives the full variable domain: SQTIHQWPATLVQPVGSPLSLECTVEGTSNPNLYWYRQAAGRGLQLLFYSVGIGQISSEVPQNLSASRPQDRQFILSSKKLLLSDSGFYLCAWSNYGGHVYEQYFGPGTRLTVT.

The rearrangement joins TRBV5-4 to TRBJ1-2, with 8 bases matching TRBD1. This CDR3 comprises 15 residues. Germline CDR1 reads SGHNT; CDR2 reads YYREEE (reference sequence). V lost 4 bases, J lost 4 bases, and 9 bases stayed unmatched. CDR3 in amino acids: CASSKPGGDVYGYTF. The CDR3 DNA is TGTGCCAGCAGCAAACCAGGGGGCGATGTCTATGGCTACACCTTC.

The chain carries TRBV11-3 and TRBJ2-3; 7 nucleotides line up with TRBD2. The CDR3 is 15 residues long. V lost 3 bases, J lost 6 bases, and 9 bases stayed unmatched. Germline V gene lookup returns CDR1 SGHNT and CDR2 YENEEA. CDR3 loop: CASSLGGQPPDTQYF. The DNA of the CDR3 is TGTGCCAGCAGCTTGGGAGGGCAACCCCCGGATACGCAGTATTTT.

The chain uses TRBV7-3 and TRBJ2-1, with a possible D match to TRBD1 (6 bases). Germline V lookup: CDR1 SGHTA, CDR2 FQGTGA. The CDR3 is made up of 16 amino acids. Trimming shortened V by 5 bases and J by 2 bases, and 16 bases separated the two germline ends. The CDR3 reads CASSHRTGTPYNEQFF. DNA for the CDR3: TGTGCCAGCAGCCACAGAACCGGGACACCCTACAATGAGCAGTTCTTC.

This clone was seen once. The chain joins TRBV18 to TRBJ2-5; D perhaps matches TRBD1 (6 bases). Germline CDR1 reads KGHSH; CDR2 reads LQKENI. The CDR3 length is 15 residues. V lost 0 bases and J lost 1, with 9 bases in between. The CDR3 DNA is TGTGCCAGCTCACCACCTTCGACAGGCCAAGAGACCCAGTACTTC. Encoded protein: CASSPPSTGQETQYF.

This rearrangement joins TRBV19 to TRBJ2-7; 7 nucleotides agree with TRBD1. This CDR3 is 15 amino acids long. Germline-derived CDR1 and CDR2 are LNHDA and SQIVND (reference sequence). With V trimmed by 5 bases and J by 2 bases, 9 bases remained unmatched. The CDR3 here is CASSPQGTATYEQYF. The CDR3 DNA follows: TGTGCCAGTAGTCCCCAGGGGACAGCAACCTACGAGCAGTACTTC.

This chain connects TRBV7-2 to TRBJ2-3, with 14 nucleotides matching TRBD2. Losses at the gene ends were 1 base for V and 4 bases for J; bases not matched to a gene: 10. The CDR3 loop spans 19 amino acids. Germline-derived CDR1 and CDR2 are SGHTA and FQGNSA. The CDR3 coding sequence is TGTGCCAGCAGCTTAGGAGGGACTAGCGGGGGATACCCCCCAGATACGCAGTATTTT. Translated: CASSLGGTSGGYPPDTQYF.

The gene calls are TRBV19 and TRBJ2-1; 7 nucleotides agree with TRBD2. This CDR3 contains 12 residues. The germline gives CDR1 LNHDA, CDR2 SQIVND (reference sequence). J was trimmed by 10 bases and V by 7 bases; bases with no gene match: 7. This CDR3 reads CASTRERGEQFF. The CDR3 DNA follows: TGTGCCAGTACCAGAGAGCGGGGCGAGCAGTTCTTC.

The chain is built from TRBV5-6 and TRBJ1-5; unclear D gene. The CDR3 is 15 residues long. V was pared by 2 bases and J by 4 bases, with 13 bases between. Germline V gene lookup returns CDR1 SGHDT and CDR2 YYEEEE. The DNA for the CDR3 is TGTGCCAGCAGCTTCTCCCCCGGGGTGAATCAGCCCCAGCATTTT. It encodes CASSFSPGVNQPQHF. Looking up the rest from reference TRBV5-6 and TRBJ1-5 gives the full variable domain: DAGVTQSPTHLIKTRGQQVTLRCSPKSGHDTVSWYQQALGQGPQFIFQYYEEEERQRGNFPDRFSGHQFPNYSSELNVNALLLGDSALYLCASSFSPGVNQPQHFGDGTRLSIL.

This clone showed up just once. The rearrangement joins TRBV10-1 to TRBJ2-7; D is ambiguous. The CDR3 has 13 amino acids. Germline lookup yields CDR1 WNHNN and CDR2 SYGVQD (reference sequence). V gave up 0 bases and J gave up 4 bases, with 7 bases separating them. The CDR3: CASSESPEYEQYF. DNA of the CDR3: TGCGCCAGCAGTGAGTCACCGGAGTACGAGCAGTACTTC.

This chain links TRBV9 with TRBJ2-1; 9 bases line up with TRBD2. Germline loops: CDR1 SGDLS, CDR2 YYNGEE. The CDR3 has 16 amino acids. V trimming: 0 bases; J trimming: 8 bases; junction bases outside the gene matches: 9. CDR3 amino acids: CASSVGLRGGHDEQFF. The CDR3 bases are TGTGCCAGCAGCGTAGGGTTGCGGGGGGGCCATGATGAGCAGTTCTTC.